These 8 T cell receptor beta chains were all obtained from the same sample, sequenced in a study of blood T cell repertoires in COVID-19. The repertoire was sequenced with immunoSEQ multiplex PCR; TCRdb's copy has only in-frame clones and lacks some. The sample lists more than 250,000 clones; approximately 85% were seen once. Material: peripheral blood. All receptors come from a human donor in a cohort sampled during active COVID-19.

This chain connects TRBV6-2 or TRBV6-3 to TRBJ2-6, with a tentative D call TRBD1 (7 bases). V was trimmed by 6 bases and J by 1 base, leaving 16 bases between them. The V gene's germline CDR1 is MNHEY and CDR2 SVGEGT. The CDR3 spans 17 residues. CDR3 protein: CASSTRAGGSGANVLTF. CDR3 sequence (DNA): TGTGCCAGCAGCACACGGGCAGGGGGGTCTGGGGCCAACGTCCTGACTTTC.

The V and J genes are TRBV6-4 and TRBJ1-1, with TRBD1 matching over 7 bases. The length of the CDR3 is 13 residues. Germline V gene data show CDR1 as MRHNA and CDR2 as SNTAGT. The V segment lost 6 bases and the J segment 6 bases; nucleotides outside the gene matches: 7. The CDR3 DNA is TGTGCCAGCAGCCCCGACAGGGAAGCTGAAGCTTTCTTT. This sequence encodes CASSPDREAEAFF.

V and J are TRBV28 and TRBJ2-6, with a weak D call TRBD1 (6 bases). CDR1 and CDR2 (germline): MDHEN, SYDVKM. The CDR3 runs to 17 residues. V was cut by 5 bases and J by 1 base, with 15 bases left in between. The CDR3 nucleotides are TGTGCCAGCAGTCCGTCCTACAGGGTATCTGGGGCCAACGTCCTGACTTTC. Encoded protein: CASSPSYRVSGANVLTF.

The chain joins TRBV28 to TRBJ1-5, with 9 positions matching TRBD1. The V segment lost 5 bases and the J segment 3 bases; nucleotides outside the gene matches: 14. The germline gives CDR1 MDHEN, CDR2 SYDVKM. The CDR3 consists of 18 residues. This CDR3 reads CASSATTGGASVNQPQHF. DNA of the CDR3: TGTGCCAGCAGTGCGACTACAGGGGGCGCATCGGTCAATCAGCCCCAGCATTTT.

J is TRBJ2-7 and V is TRBV5-6, with a possible D match to TRBD2 (6 bases). The CDR3 contains 14 residues. The germline V gene encodes CDR1 SGHDT and CDR2 YYEEEE. V gave up 0 bases and J gave up 5 bases, with 12 bases separating them. CDR3 in DNA: TGTGCCAGCAGCTTGGGGCTAGCGATAGACGAGCAGTACTTC. The encoded protein is CASSLGLAIDEQYF.

J is TRBJ1-4 and V is TRBV6-5, with D tentatively TRBD1 (5 bases). Germline V lookup: CDR1 MNHEY, CDR2 SVGAGI. Trimming left V 0 bases short and J 14 bases short, with 13 bases between. This CDR3 is 13 amino acids long. CDR3 sequence: CASSYSAGRSLFF. CDR3 DNA: TGTGCCAGCAGTTACTCGGCAGGGAGGTCCCTGTTTTTT.

CDR3 sequence reads: CSASRTGDTQYF. The DNA of the CDR3 is TGCAGTGCTAGTAGGACAGGAGATACGCAGTATTTT. The V call is TRBV20-1, the J call TRBJ2-3; 7 nucleotides match TRBD1. The CDR3 runs 12 residues. CDR1 DFQATT and CDR2 SNEGSKA come from the germline V gene (reference sequence). J gave up 5 bases and V 3 bases, and 2 bases lay outside the gene matches.

The chain couples TRBV4-3 to TRBJ2-7, with 13 bases aligning to TRBD2. Germline V gene data show CDR1 as LGHNA and CDR2 as YSLEER. CDR3 size: 18 residues. V lost 0 bases, J lost 3 bases, and 8 bases stayed unmatched. DNA of the CDR3: TGCGCCAGCAGCCAAGATACGACTAGCGGGGGGACAATCTACGAGCAGTACTTC. It yields the protein CASSQDTTSGGTIYEQYF.